This T cell receptor (beta chain) came from a study of naive and memory T cell subsets. This clonotype was counted between two and nine times. The antigen is not known. This CDR3 has 14 residues. In germline, CDR1 is DFQATT, CDR2 SNEGSKA (reference sequence). The germline V and J ends were trimmed by 3 bases and 2 bases, with 14 bases remaining between them. Findings and caveats of the study: No ground truth validated the naive and memory repertoire findings. In CD4 and CD8 cells, diversity dropped from naive through EMRA.

The beta constant-region primer was an equimolar mix of two oligonucleotides covering TRBC1 and TRBC2. Each CDR3 protein gets one entry after TCRdb re-called the UMI-ligation and nested PCR reads with MiXCR. Here the sample spans roughly 140,000 distinct CDR3 sequences, 15% to 20% being singletons. This receptor was identified in a human donor in good health. Sequencing used naive CD4+ T cells from blood. This sequence joins TRBV20-1 and TRBJ2-7, with a possible D match to TRBD2 (5 bases). The CDR3 loop is CSARRGKAAYEQYF. CDR3 sequence (DNA): TGCAGTGCTAGGAGAGGGAAGGCAGCCTACGAGCAGTACTTC.